This note documents a single T cell receptor beta chain sequence. V lost 4 bases and J 7 bases, leaving 8 bases between the germline ends. Germline V gene data show CDR1 as SGHDT and CDR2 as YYEEEE. The CDR3 extends over 11 amino acids. Under the authors' procedure: Scientists estimated how many nucleated cells there were by amplifying reference gene primers. Here immunoSEQ multiplex PCR was the method, and the copy in TCRdb shows in-frame clones only, minus some. V, J and clone size are taken as reported in that table, and D and trimming were inferred from the DNA itself. The sample has about 140,000 clones, about 90% seen once; the top ten hold roughly 1.4%. The record originates from a study of blood T cell repertoires in COVID-19. Whole-study context: Samples came from the United States, Italy and Spain, spanning acute and convalescent COVID-19. T cells, B-cell-depleted T cells, or PBMCs supplied cDNA or gDNA.

The specimen sequenced was peripheral blood. The chain employs TRBV5-6 and TRBJ1-2, with D hard to call. This clonotype originated in a woman in her sixties with acute or convalescent COVID-19. CDR3 in DNA: TGTGCCAGCAGCCGGGGAAGTGGCTACACCTTC. Its translation: CASSRGSGYTF.